This T cell receptor (beta chain) emerged from a study of cytomegalovirus exposure and HLA in healthy donors. General study findings and limits: Overall, 164 TCR beta chains were annotated as cytomegalovirus-associated. One variant, a missense change in DCLRE1C, was linked in a later analysis to TCR beta V- and J-gene trimming.

In the PCR, 60 Vbeta and 13 Jbeta primers were used. The protocol was immunoSEQ multiplex PCR, while the TCRdb copy is restricted to in-frame clones and leaves out a portion. The sample carries about 150,000 clones, over 75% recorded once. Germline-derived CDR1 and CDR2 are LGHNA and YNFKEQ. This CDR3 is 19 amino acids long. Losses at the gene ends were 1 base for V and 0 bases for J; bases not matched to a gene: 10. About this clone itself: The antigen is not known.

The genes are TRBV4-2 and TRBJ2-4, with 9 positions matching TRBD2. The sequenced sample consisted of PBMCs. The sequence derives from a woman aged 35 to 49 in good health and CMV-seropositive. CDR3 sequence: CASSQAPAGGGIAKNIQYF. For the CDR3, the DNA is TGTGCCAGCAGCCAAGCCCCAGCGGGGGGTGGCATAGCCAAAAACATTCAGTACTTC.